This paragraph reports one T cell receptor (beta chain). Its antigen is not known. TCRdb's table, derived via immunoSEQ multiplex PCR, lists solely in-frame clones and lacks some. This sample has roughly 86,000 clones, with approximately 83% found just once. This sample was included in a study of ipilimumab plus nivolumab after autologous stem cell transplantation. Through week 26, nivolumab 3 mg/kg IV was given weeks 1, 4, 7, 10, then biweekly. Findings of the study overall: Per the authors, repertoire, Treg and microbiota data justify further study.

Germline V gives CDR1 SGHNT, CDR2 YYREEE (reference sequence). This CDR3 region has 16 residues. The V and J ends lost 0 bases and 0 bases respectively, with 10 bases between them. The sequence was obtained from a male donor with diffuse large B-cell lymphoma. The J gene is TRBJ1-3, the V gene TRBV5-4, with unresolved D. The sequencing used PBMCs, collected in a trial of ipilimumab plus nivolumab as post-transplant consolidation. The CDR3 DNA is TGTGCCAGCAGCTTGGACGGGCCCGACTCTGGAAACACCATATATTTT. Protein: CASSLDGPDSGNTIYF.